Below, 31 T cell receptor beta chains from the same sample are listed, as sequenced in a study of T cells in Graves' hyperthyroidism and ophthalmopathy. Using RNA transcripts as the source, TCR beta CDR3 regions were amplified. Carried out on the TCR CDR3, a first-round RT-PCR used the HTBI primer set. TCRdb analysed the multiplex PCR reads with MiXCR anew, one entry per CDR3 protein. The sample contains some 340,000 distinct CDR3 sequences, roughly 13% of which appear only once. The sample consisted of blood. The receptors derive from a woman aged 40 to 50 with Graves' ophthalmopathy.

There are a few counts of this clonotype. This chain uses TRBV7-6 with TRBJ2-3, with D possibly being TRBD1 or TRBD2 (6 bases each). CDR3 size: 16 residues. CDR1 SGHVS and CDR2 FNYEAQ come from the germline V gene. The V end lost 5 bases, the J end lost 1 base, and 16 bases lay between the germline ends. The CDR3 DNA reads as TGTGCCAGCAGCCCATCCGGGGGCCTCGGCACAGATACGCAGTATTTT. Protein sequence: CASSPSGGLGTDTQYF.

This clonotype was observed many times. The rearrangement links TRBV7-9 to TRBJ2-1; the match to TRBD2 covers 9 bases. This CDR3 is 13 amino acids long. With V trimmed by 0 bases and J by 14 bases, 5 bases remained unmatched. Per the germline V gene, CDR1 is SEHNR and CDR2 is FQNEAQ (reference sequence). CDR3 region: CASSLAGGREEFF. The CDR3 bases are TGTGCCAGCAGCTTAGCAGGCGGGAGGGAGGAGTTCTTC.

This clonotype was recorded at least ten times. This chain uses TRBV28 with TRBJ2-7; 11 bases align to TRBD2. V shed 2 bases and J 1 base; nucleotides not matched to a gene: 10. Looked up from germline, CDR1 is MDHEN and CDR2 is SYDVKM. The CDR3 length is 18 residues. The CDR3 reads CASSLIPPPSGRSYEQYF. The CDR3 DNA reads TGTGCCAGCAGTTTAATCCCGCCCCCTAGCGGGAGGTCCTACGAGCAGTACTTC.

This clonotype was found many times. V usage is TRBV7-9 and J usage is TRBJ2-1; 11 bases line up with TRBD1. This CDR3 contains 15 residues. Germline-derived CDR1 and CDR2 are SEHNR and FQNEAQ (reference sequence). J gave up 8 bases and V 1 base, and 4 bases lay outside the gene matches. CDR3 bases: TGTGCCAGCAGCTTAGGGACAGGGGGCCTTGATGAGCAGTTCTTC. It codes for CASSLGTGGLDEQFF.

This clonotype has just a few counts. The CDR3 nucleotides are TGTGCCAGCAGCCCGCGGGACAGTTACTATGGCTACACCTTC. This encodes CASSPRDSYYGYTF. The rearrangement links TRBV9 to TRBJ1-2, with 7 bases matching TRBD1. V shed 4 bases and J 3 bases; nucleotides not matched to a gene: 6. CDR1 is SGDLS and CDR2 is YYNGEE in the germline V gene. The CDR3 has 14 amino acids. The full variable domain, rest sourced from reference TRBV9 and TRBJ1-2, is DSGVTQTPKHLITATGQRVTLRCSPRSGDLSVYWYQQSLDQGLQFLIQYYNGEERAKGNILERFSAQQFPDLHSELNLSSLELGDSALYFCASSPRDSYYGYTFGSGTRLTVV.

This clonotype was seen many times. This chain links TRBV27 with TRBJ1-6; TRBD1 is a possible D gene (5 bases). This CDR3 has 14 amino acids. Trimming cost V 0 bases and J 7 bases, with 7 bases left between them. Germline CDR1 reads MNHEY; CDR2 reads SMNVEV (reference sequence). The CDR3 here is CASSLSPGNSPLHF. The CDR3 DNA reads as TGTGCCAGCAGTTTATCCCCAGGGAATTCACCCCTCCACTTT.

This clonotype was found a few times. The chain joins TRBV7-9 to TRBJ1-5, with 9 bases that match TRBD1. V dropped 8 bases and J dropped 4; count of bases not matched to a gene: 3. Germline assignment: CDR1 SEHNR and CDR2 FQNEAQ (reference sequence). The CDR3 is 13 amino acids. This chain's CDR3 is CASADRGNQPQHF. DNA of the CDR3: TGTGCCAGCGCCGACAGGGGGAATCAGCCCCAGCATTTT.

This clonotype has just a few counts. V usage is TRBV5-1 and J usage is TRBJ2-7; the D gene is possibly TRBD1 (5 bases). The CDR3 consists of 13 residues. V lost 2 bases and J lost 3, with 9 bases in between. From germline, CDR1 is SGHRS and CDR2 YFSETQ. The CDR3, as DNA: TGCGCCAGCAGCTTAGGACAATACTACGAGCAGTACTTC. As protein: CASSLGQYYEQYF.

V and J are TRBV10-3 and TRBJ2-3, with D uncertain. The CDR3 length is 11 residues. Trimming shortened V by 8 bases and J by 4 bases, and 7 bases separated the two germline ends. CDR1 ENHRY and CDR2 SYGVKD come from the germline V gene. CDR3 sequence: CAIAQADTQYF. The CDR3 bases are TGTGCCATCGCCCAGGCAGATACGCAGTATTTT.

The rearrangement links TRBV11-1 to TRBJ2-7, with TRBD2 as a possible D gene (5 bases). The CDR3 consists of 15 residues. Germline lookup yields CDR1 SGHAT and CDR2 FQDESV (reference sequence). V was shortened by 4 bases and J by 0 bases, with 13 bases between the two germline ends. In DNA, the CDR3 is TGTGCCAGCAGCTACAGACGGGGAAGCTCCTACGAGCAGTACTTC. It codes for CASSYRRGSSYEQYF.

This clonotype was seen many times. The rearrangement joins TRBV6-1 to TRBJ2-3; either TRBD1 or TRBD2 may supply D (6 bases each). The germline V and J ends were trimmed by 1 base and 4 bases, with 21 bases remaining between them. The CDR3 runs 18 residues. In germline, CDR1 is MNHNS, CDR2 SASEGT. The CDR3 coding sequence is TGTGCCAGCAGTGAAGACCGGTGGGGGGCAACCACGGCAGATACGCAGTATTTT. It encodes CASSEDRWGATTADTQYF.

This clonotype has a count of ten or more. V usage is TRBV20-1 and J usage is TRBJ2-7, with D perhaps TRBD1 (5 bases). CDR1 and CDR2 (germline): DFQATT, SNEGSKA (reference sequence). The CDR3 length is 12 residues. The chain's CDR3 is CSSEQGPYEQYF. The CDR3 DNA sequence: TGCAGCTCCGAGCAGGGCCCGTACGAGCAGTACTTC.

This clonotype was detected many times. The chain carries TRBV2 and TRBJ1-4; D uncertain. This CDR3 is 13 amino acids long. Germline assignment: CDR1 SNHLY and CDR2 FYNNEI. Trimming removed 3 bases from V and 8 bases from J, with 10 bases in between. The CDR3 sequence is CASSEPEVEKLFF. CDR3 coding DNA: TGTGCCAGCAGTGAGCCAGAAGTCGAAAAACTGTTTTTT.

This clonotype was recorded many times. Here the CDR3 DNA reads TGTGCCATCAGTGAGTCGACAGCTAACTATGGCTACACCTTC. Translation gives CAISESTANYGYTF. The J gene is TRBJ1-2, the V gene TRBV10-3, with D maybe TRBD1 (5 bases). The CDR3 spans 14 residues. V lost 0 bases and J lost 0, with 5 bases in between. Looked up from germline, CDR1 is ENHRY and CDR2 is SYGVKD.

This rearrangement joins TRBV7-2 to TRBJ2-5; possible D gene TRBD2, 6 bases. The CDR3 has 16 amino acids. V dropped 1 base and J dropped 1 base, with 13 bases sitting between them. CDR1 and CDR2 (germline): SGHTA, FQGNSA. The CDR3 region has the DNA TGTGCCAGCAGCTTAGTAGGGACTGGTCTCCAAGAGACCCAGTACTTC. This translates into CASSLVGTGLQETQYF.

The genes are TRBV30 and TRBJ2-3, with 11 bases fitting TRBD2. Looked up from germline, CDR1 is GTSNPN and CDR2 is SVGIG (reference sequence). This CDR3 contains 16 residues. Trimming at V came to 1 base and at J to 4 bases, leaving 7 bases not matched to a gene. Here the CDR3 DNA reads TGTGCCTGGAGTGACATCACTAGCGGGAGATCAGATACGCAGTATTTT. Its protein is CAWSDITSGRSDTQYF.

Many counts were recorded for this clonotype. Here the CDR3 DNA reads TGTGCCAGCACTTTGGGGGTTAATCAGCCCCAGCATTTT. Amino acid sequence: CASTLGVNQPQHF. V gene TRBV7-2 combines with J gene TRBJ1-5; possible D gene TRBD1, 5 bases. CDR1 is SGHTA and CDR2 is FQGNSA in the germline V gene. The CDR3 length is 13 residues. V was cut by 7 bases and J by 4 bases, with 11 bases left in between.

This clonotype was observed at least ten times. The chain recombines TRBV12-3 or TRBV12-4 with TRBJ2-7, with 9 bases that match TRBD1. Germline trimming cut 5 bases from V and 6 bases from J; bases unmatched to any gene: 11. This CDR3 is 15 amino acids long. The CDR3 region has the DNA TGTGCCAGCAGTACGCAGGACAGGGGAACGGGCGAGCAGTACTTC. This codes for CASSTQDRGTGEQYF.

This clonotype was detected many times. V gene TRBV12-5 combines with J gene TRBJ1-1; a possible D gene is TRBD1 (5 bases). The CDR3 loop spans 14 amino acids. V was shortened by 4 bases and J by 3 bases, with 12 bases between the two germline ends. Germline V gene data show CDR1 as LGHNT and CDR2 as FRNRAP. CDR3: CASGSPVGDTEAFF. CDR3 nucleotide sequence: TGTGCTAGTGGTTCCCCCGTAGGGGACACTGAAGCTTTCTTT.

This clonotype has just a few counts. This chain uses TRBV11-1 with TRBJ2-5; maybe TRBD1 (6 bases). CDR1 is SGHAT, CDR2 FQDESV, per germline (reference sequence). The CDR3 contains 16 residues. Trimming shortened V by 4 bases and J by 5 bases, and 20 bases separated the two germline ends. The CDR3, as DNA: TGTGCCAGCAGCTCCACTACAGGGAATTTGGAGGAGACCCAGTACTTC. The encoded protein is CASSSTTGNLEETQYF.

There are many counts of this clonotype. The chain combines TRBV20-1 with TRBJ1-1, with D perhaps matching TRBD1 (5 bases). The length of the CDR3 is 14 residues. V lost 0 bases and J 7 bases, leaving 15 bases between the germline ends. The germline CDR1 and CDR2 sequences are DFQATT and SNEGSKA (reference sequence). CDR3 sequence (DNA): TGCAGTGCTAGAGAATTGGGGCAAGTTGGTGAAGCTTTCTTT. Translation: CSARELGQVGEAFF.

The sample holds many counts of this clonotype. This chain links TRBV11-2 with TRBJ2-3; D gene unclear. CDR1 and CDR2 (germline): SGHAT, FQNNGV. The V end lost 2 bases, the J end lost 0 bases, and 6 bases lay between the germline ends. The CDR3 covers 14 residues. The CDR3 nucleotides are TGTGCCAGCAGCTTAATGGCTAGCACAGATACGCAGTATTTT. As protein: CASSLMASTDTQYF. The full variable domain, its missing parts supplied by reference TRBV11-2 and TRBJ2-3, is EAGVAQSPRYKIIEKRQSVAFWCNPISGHATLYWYQQILGQGPKLLIQFQNNGVVDDSQLPKDRFSAERLKGVDSTLKIQPAKLEDSAVYLCASSLMASTDTQYFGPGTRLTVL.

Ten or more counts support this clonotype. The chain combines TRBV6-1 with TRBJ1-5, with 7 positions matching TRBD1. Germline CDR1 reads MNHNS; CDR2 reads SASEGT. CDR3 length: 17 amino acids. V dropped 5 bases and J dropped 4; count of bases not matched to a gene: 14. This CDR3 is CASSRPPGTDLNQPQHF. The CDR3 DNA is TGTGCCAGCAGTCGACCCCCCGGGACAGACTTAAATCAGCCCCAGCATTTT.

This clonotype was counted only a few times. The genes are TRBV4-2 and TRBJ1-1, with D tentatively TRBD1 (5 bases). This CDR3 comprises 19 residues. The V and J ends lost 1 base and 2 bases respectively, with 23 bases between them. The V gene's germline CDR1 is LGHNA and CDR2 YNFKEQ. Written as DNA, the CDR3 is TGTGCCAGCAGCCAAGGGTATGGCCAACCTGGGGGAATAAACACTGAAGCTTTCTTT. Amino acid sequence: CASSQGYGQPGGINTEAFF.

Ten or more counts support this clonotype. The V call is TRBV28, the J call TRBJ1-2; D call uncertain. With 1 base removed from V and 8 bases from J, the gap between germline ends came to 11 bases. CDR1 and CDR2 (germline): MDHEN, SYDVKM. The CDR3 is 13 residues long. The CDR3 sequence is CASSLSLRGGYTF. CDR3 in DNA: TGTGCCAGCAGTTTATCCCTACGAGGGGGCTACACCTTC.

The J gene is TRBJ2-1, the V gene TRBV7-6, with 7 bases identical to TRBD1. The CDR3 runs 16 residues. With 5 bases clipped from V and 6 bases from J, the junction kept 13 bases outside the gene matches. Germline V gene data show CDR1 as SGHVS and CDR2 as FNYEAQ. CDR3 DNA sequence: TGTGCCAGCAGCCCGGGTTCGAAGACAGGGTCCAATGAGCAGTTCTTC. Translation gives CASSPGSKTGSNEQFF.

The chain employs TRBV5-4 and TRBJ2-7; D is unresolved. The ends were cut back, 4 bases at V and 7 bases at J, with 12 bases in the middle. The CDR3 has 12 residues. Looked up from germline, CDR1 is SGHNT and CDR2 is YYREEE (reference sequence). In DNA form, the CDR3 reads TGTGCCAGCAGCCGTAATCCCAGGGAGCAGTACTTC. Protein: CASSRNPREQYF.

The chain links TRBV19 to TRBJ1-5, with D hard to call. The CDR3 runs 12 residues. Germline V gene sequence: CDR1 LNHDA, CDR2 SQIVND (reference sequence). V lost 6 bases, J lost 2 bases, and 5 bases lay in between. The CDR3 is CASRLGNQPQHF. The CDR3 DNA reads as TGTGCCAGTAGGTTAGGCAATCAGCCCCAGCATTTT.

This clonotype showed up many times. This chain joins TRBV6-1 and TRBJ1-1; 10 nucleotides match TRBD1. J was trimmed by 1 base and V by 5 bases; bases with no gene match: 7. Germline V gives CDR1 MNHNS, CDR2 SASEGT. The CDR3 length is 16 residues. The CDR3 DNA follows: TGTGCCAGCAGTACCGGGACAGGGGCCAAGAACACTGAAGCTTTCTTT. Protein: CASSTGTGAKNTEAFF.

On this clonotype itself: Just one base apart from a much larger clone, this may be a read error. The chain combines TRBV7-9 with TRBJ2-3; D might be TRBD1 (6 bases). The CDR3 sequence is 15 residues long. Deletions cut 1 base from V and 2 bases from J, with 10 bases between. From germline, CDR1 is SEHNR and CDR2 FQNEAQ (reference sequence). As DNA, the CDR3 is TGTGCCAGCAGCTTAGGGGGGCCGTTCACAGATACGCAGTATTTT. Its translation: CASSLGGPFTDTQYF.

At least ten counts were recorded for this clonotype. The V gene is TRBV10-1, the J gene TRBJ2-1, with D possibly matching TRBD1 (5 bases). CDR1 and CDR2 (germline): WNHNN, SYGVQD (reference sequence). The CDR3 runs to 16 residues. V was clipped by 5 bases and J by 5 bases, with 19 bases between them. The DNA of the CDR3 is TGCGCCAGCAGTTCCGCTAAGGGGCGTCTAAACAATGAGCAGTTCTTC. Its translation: CASSSAKGRLNNEQFF.